The rows below give T cell receptor beta chains drawn from one sample of a study of blood T cell repertoires in COVID-19. Using immunoSEQ multiplex PCR, the repertoire was profiled, and TCRdb retains in-frame clones only, with some absent. This sample carries 55,000 or so clones, about nine tenths of them seen once, and the ten largest clones take around 9.3%. Specimen: peripheral blood. These receptors all come from a man aged 60 to 69 with active COVID-19. CDR3s include the opening cysteine and the closing phenylalanine or tryptophan. A D gene is named only where the DNA matches it firmly. Expanded clones get a size class; other rows say once, few or many, or leave the size out.

clone size,V gene,J gene,D gene,CDR3 DNA,CDR3 protein
NA,TRBV18,TRBJ1-2,TRBD1,TGTGCCAGCTCACCGGGACAGACCGTCTATGGCTACACCTTC,CASSPGQTVYGYTF
once,TRBV6-6,TRBJ2-2,TRBD2,TGTGCCAGCAGTTACGGGAGGGGCACCGGGGAGCTGTTTTTT,CASSYGRGTGELFF
NA,TRBV18,TRBJ1-2,NA,TGTGCCAGCTCACGGTTACCCAGGCAGCCCCCCAGCTACACCTTC,CASSRLPRQPPSYTF
NA,TRBV4-1,TRBJ1-4,TRBD1,TGCGCCAGCAGCCAACCATTCAGGGGGCCTAGTGAAAAACTGTTTTTT,CASSQPFRGPSEKLFF
NA,TRBV6-5,TRBJ2-1,TRBD1,TGTGCCAGCAGCCCGGGACAGGGGAGCTACAATGAGCAGTTCTTC,CASSPGQGSYNEQFF
NA,TRBV7-2,TRBJ2-1,TRBD1,TGTGCCAGCAGTAGAGACAGGGGGCGCATGAGTACCTACAATGAGCAGTTCTTC,CASSRDRGRMSTYNEQFF
NA,TRBV28,TRBJ1-6,NA,TGTGCCAGCAGTTCACCTGGTAGGGGCGATAATTCACCCCTCCACTTT,CASSSPGRGDNSPLHF
NA,TRBV3-1/TRBV3-2,TRBJ2-7,TRBD1,TGTGCCAGCAGCCTGGGGACAGACTTCTTCGAGCAGTACTTC,CASSLGTDFFEQYF
NA,TRBV6-5,TRBJ1-5,NA,TGTGCCAGCAGCACGTCACAGGGAAGCAATCAGCCCCAGCATTTT,CASSTSQGSNQPQHF
few,TRBV27,TRBJ1-5,NA,TGTGCCAGCCGGACACCGACCGACAGGTCCCAGCATTTT,CASRTPTDRSQHF
few,TRBV14,TRBJ1-1,NA,TGTGCCAGCAGCCAAGAAGGGGCCTTGAACACTGAAGCTTTCTTT,CASSQEGALNTEAFF
once,TRBV11-2,TRBJ2-7,TRBD2,TGTGCCAGCGGACCCCCGGGACTAGGACTCGACGAGCAGTACTTC,CASGPPGLGLDEQYF
NA,TRBV19,TRBJ1-1,NA,TGTGCCAGTAGTTACCGACTTGCTGAAGCTTTCTTT,CASSYRLAEAFF
NA,TRBV10-2,TRBJ2-7,NA,TGCGCCAGCAGATTGGACTACCCCTACGAGCAGTACTTC,CASRLDYPYEQYF
NA,TRBV9,TRBJ2-7,TRBD2,TGTGCCAGCAGCGTATATAGCGGGCTAACCTACGAGCAGTACTTC,CASSVYSGLTYEQYF
NA,TRBV7-9,TRBJ1-5,NA,TGTGCCAGCAGCTTAGGAGCCGGGGATCAGCCCCAGCATTTT,CASSLGAGDQPQHF
NA,TRBV2,TRBJ1-1,NA,TGTGCCAGCAGGACGGCCGGACAGAACACTGAAGCTTTCTTT,CASRTAGQNTEAFF
NA,TRBV6-1,TRBJ1-5,NA,TGTGCCAGCAGTGAACCAGGTTTCAATCAGCCCCAGCATTTT,CASSEPGFNQPQHF
NA,TRBV20-1,TRBJ2-3,NA,TGCAGTGCTAGTGCGGCGGCGGATACGCAGTATTTT,CSASAAADTQYF
NA,TRBV5-4,TRBJ2-3,TRBD2,TGTGCCAGCAGCTTGTGGGTTCTGGCTAGCGGGAGAATAACTACGCAGTATTTT,CASSLWVLASGRITTQYF
NA,TRBV7-9,TRBJ2-2,TRBD2,TGTGCCAGCAGCCCGGGGGGCGGGGAGCTGTTTTTT,CASSPGGGELFF
NA,TRBV7-3,TRBJ2-3,TRBD2,TGTGCCAGCAGCCCTAGCGGGACCACAGATACGCAGTATTTT,CASSPSGTTDTQYF
once,TRBV4-2,TRBJ2-1,TRBD2,TGTGCCAGCAGCCCCCAGACTAGCGGGCCCGAGCAGTTCTTC,CASSPQTSGPEQFF
NA,TRBV6-2/TRBV6-3,TRBJ2-3,TRBD2,TGTGCCAGCAGTTACGGACTAGCGGGGGATACGCAGTATTTT,CASSYGLAGDTQYF
NA,TRBV18,TRBJ2-7,TRBD1,TGTGCCAGCTCACCGGGACAGACCACCTACGAGCAGTACTTC,CASSPGQTTYEQYF
NA,TRBV5-1,TRBJ2-1,TRBD2,TGCGCCAGCAGCTGGACTAGCGGTGGAGTACTGAATGAGCAGTTCTTC,CASSWTSGGVLNEQFF
once,TRBV12-3/TRBV12-4,TRBJ1-2,NA,TGTGCCAGCAGCCTGACCGACAGTGATGGCTACACCTTC,CASSLTDSDGYTF
NA,TRBV19,TRBJ1-1,NA,TGTGCCAGTAGTCGGGGTGGGATGAACACTGAAGCTTTCTTT,CASSRGGMNTEAFF
once,TRBV19,TRBJ2-3,NA,TGTGCCAGTAAAAGGAGAAGCACAGATACGCAGTATTTT,CASKRRSTDTQYF
NA,TRBV12-5,TRBJ2-1,TRBD2,TGTGCTAGTGGTTTGTCCCGTTATGGGACTAGCGGGAGACCCATATACAATGAGCAGTTCTTC,CASGLSRYGTSGRPIYNEQFF
NA,TRBV5-6,TRBJ2-7,TRBD2,TGTGCCAGCAGCTTGGGGACTAGCGGTTACTACGAGCAGTACTTC,CASSLGTSGYYEQYF
NA,TRBV9,TRBJ2-7,TRBD2,TGTGCCAGCAGCGTAGCTGGAACGGGAGGGCTTTACGAGCAGTACTTC,CASSVAGTGGLYEQYF
NA,TRBV5-1,TRBJ2-1,TRBD2,TGCGCCAGCAGCTTGCCGGGACTAGCGGGAGGCGGCCCCTACAATGAGCAGTTCTTC,CASSLPGLAGGGPYNEQFF
once,TRBV5-1,TRBJ1-6,TRBD1,TGCGCCAGCAGCTATGGGACAGGGTCCGGTGGTTCACCCCTCCACTTT,CASSYGTGSGGSPLHF
NA,TRBV9,TRBJ2-1,TRBD2,TGTGCCAGCAGCTCCTGGGACTACGTCGGGGGTGAGCAGTTCTTC,CASSSWDYVGGEQFF
NA,TRBV4-1,TRBJ2-7,TRBD2,TGCGCCAGCAGCCAGGGCTTAGCGGGTGATGGATCCGAGCAGTACTTC,CASSQGLAGDGSEQYF
NA,TRBV6-2/TRBV6-3,TRBJ2-5,TRBD2,TGTGCCAGCAGTTACTCCGGACTAGCGGGAGAGACCCAGTACTTC,CASSYSGLAGETQYF
NA,TRBV27,TRBJ2-3,NA,TGTGCCAGCAGTCCCGAGGGGGGGCGGTTTGCCACAGATACGCAGTATTTT,CASSPEGGRFATDTQYF